This T cell receptor (beta chain) appears in the sequencing data of a study of blood T cell repertoires in COVID-19. On the study more broadly: T cells, B-cell-depleted T cells, or PBMCs provided the cDNA or gDNA that served as material.

The germline V gene has CDR1 MNHEY and CDR2 SMNVEV (reference sequence). The CDR3 spans 13 residues. The V gene lost 5 bases and the J gene lost 8 bases, with 15 bases spanning the gap. Under the authors' procedure: Estimates of nucleated cell counts were drawn from the amplification of reference gene primers. Only in-frame clones appear in the TCRdb table, and some are missing; sequencing was by immunoSEQ multiplex PCR. The DNA was the basis for D and trimming; V, J and clone size are from that table. The sample has around 150,000 clones; more than 75% are singletons. The sequence was collected from a woman between 35 and 50 years old with acute or convalescent COVID-19. The material sequenced was peripheral blood. The chain uses TRBV27 and TRBJ1-2; D remains ambiguous. The CDR3 nucleotides read TGTGCCAGCAGTGCCTGGCCCAAAATGGGCTACACCTTC. Amino acids: CASSAWPKMGYTF.